This passage covers 2 T cell receptor beta chains from one sample sequenced in a study of control samples from healthy donors and cancer patients. Here immunoSEQ multiplex PCR was the method, and the copy in TCRdb shows in-frame clones only, minus some. The table has about 150,000 clones, about nine tenths seen once. Sequencing input: blood. Source of these receptors: a man aged 30 to 45 in good health.

The gene calls are TRBV6-2 or TRBV6-3 and TRBJ1-1, with 7 nucleotides matching TRBD1. This CDR3 is 13 amino acids long. The germline V gene encodes CDR1 MNHEY and CDR2 SVGEGT. With V trimmed by 6 bases and J by 4 bases, 5 bases remained unmatched. The CDR3 protein is CASSLQGITEAFF. In nucleotides, the CDR3 is TGTGCCAGCAGCCTACAGGGGATCACTGAAGCTTTCTTT.

This clone was picked up one time. This chain connects TRBV4-3 to TRBJ1-6; 9 positions agree with TRBD1. The germline CDR1 and CDR2 sequences are LGHNA and YSLEER. The CDR3 is made up of 14 amino acids. V gave up 1 base and J gave up 13 bases; unmatched junction bases: 5. The CDR3 sequence is CASSQGGQGRPLHF. CDR3 sequence (DNA): TGCGCCAGCAGCCAAGGAGGACAGGGGCGGCCCCTCCACTTT.